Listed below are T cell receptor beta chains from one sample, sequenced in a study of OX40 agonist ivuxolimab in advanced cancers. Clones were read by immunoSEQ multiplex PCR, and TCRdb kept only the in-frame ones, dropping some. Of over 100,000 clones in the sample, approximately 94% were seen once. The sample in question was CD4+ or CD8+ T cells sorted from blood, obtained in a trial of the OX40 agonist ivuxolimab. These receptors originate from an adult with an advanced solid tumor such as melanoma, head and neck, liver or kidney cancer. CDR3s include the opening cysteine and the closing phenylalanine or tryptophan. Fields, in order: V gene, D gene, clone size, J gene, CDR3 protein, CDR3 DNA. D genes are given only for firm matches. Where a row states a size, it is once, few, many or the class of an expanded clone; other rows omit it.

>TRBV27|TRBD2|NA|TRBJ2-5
CASSLQGLAGGHTQETQYF
TGTGCCAGCAGTTTACAGGGACTAGCGGGAGGACATACTCAAGAGACCCAGTACTTC
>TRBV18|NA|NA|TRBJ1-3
CASSRDLGNTIYF
TGTGCCAGCTCACGGGATCTCGGAAACACCATATATTTT
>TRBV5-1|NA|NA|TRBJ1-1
CASSLRTGNPEAFF
TGCGCCAGCAGCTTGAGGACGGGTAACCCTGAAGCTTTCTTT
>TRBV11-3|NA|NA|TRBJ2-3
CASSFGVTDTQYF
TGTGCCAGCAGCTTCGGGGTCACAGATACGCAGTATTTT
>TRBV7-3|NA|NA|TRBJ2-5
CASSFRGGETQYF
TGTGCCAGCAGCTTTCGGGGTGGAGAGACCCAGTACTTC
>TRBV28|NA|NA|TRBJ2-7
CASTTPTGEYF
TGTGCCAGCACCACTCCGACCGGCGAGTACTTC
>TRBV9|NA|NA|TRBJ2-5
CASSVGHGETQYF
TGTGCCAGCAGCGTAGGGCATGGGGAGACCCAGTACTTC
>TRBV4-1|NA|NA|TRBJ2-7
CASSQSGAYEQYF
TGCGCCAGCAGCCAATCAGGGGCCTACGAGCAGTACTTC
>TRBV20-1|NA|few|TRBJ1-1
CSATYTTAFF
TGCAGTGCTACATACACTACAGCTTTCTTT
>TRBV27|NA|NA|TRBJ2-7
CATHGVGRTSYEQYF
TGTGCCACCCATGGGGTGGGCAGAACCTCCTACGAGCAGTACTTC
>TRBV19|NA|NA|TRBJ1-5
CASSSGQGRNQPQHF
TGTGCCAGTAGTAGCGGACAAGGCCGCAATCAGCCCCAGCATTTT
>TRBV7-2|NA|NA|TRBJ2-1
CASSLYYNEQFF
TGTGCCAGCAGCTTATACTACAATGAGCAGTTCTTC
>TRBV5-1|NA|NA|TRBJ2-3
CASSFGTATDTQYF
TGCGCCAGCAGCTTCGGGACGGCGACAGATACGCAGTATTTT
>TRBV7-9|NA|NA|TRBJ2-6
CASLWGSGANVLTF
TGTGCCAGCCTCTGGGGCTCTGGGGCCAACGTCCTGACTTTC
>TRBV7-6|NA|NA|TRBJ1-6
CASSLGGPDSPLHF
TGTGCCAGCAGCTTAGGGGGTCCCGATTCACCCCTCCACTTT
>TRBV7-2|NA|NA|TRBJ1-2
CASRLNRWSGYTF
TGTGCCAGCAGACTGAACAGGTGGAGTGGCTACACCTTC
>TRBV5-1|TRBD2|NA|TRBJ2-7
CASSLVGSGSYEQYF
TGTGCCAGCAGCTTGGTGGGTAGCGGGAGCTACGAGCAGTACTTC
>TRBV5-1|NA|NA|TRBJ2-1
CASSLIPGLQPLYPSYNEQFF
TGCGCCAGCAGCTTGATACCCGGACTACAGCCTCTATATCCCTCCTACAATGAGCAGTTCTTC
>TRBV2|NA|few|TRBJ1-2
CASVPPTGDGYTF
TGTGCCAGCGTTCCTCCGACAGGCGATGGCTACACCTTC
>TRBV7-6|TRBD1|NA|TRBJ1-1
CASSPRGQGAVEAFF
TGTGCCAGCAGCCCCCGAGGACAGGGGGCAGTAGAAGCTTTCTTT
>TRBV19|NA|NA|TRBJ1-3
CASSKQPSGNTIYF
TGTGCCAGTAGTAAACAGCCCTCTGGAAACACCATATATTTT
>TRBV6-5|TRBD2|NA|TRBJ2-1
CASSPGLGRPDEQFF
TGTGCCAGCAGCCCGGGACTAGGGAGGCCCGATGAGCAGTTCTTC